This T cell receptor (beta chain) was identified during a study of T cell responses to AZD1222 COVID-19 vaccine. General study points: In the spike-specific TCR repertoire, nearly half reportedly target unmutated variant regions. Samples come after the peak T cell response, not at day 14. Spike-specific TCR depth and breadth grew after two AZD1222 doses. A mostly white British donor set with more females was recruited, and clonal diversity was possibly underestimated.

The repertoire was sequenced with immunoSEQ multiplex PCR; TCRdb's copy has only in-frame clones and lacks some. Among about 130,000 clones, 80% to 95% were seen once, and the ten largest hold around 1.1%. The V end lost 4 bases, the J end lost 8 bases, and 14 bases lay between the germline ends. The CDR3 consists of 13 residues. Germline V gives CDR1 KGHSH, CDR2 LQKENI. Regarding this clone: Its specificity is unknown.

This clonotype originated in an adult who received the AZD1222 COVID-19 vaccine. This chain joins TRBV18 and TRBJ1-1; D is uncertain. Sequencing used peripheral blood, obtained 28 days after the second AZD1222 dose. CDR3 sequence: CASSLQGAGEAFF. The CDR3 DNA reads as TGTGCCAGCTCACTTCAAGGCGCCGGGGAAGCTTTCTTT.